This T cell receptor beta chain originates from a study of identical twins (dated by TCRdb to the mid-2010s). About the study as a whole: TCR alpha and beta repertoires from monozygotic twins, unrelated adults of various ages and cord blood were deep-sequenced to test whether fetal clonotypes persist. To rule out contamination, the twin experiments were replicated at different times with different library preparation protocols.

The method was 5' RACE. Sequencing used an Illumina HiSeq 2000. Template switching introduced a universal primer binding site; the final cDNA contained a unique molecular identifier, enabling accurate counting of TCR cDNA molecules. Specific primers in the conserved constant-segment region were used to synthesize first-strand cDNA for TCR alpha and beta chains. To control for contamination, every cDNA library was double barcoded, receiving both a SMART-Mk sample barcode and Illumina barcodes. TruSeq adapter sequences and Illumina sample barcodes were added in two successive PCR steps. The TCR alpha and beta cDNA libraries were sequenced on the Illumina HiSeq platform using custom primers. In the original analysis: Raw reads were processed with MiGEC to extract unique molecular identifiers, and MiXCR was used to determine CDR3 positions. For each individual, recombination models were inferred using an EM algorithm with the repgenHMM and IGoR tools. Shared clonotypes were analyzed with the tcR package in R, and sharing was normalized by the product of cloneset sizes. To study raw recombination without the effects of thymic and clonal selection, out-of-frame nonproductive sequences were analyzed. TCRdb reprocessing: public reads trimmed at Q25 with fastp, clones called with MiXCR, in-frame beta chains kept. Rows merge per CDR3 protein into single entries with the most common DNA and genes. TCRdb, rather than the study authors, made the V and J calls. For this sample the table gives 200,000 to 250,000 distinct CDR3 sequences, of which over 5% were detected only once. The top ten hold approximately 14% of the sample.

This clonotype was seen a few times. The antigen this receptor binds is unknown. No much larger clone is present one base from it, and per-base qualities are unavailable. Including the terminal cysteine and phenylalanine, the CDR3 comprises 14 residues. This entry keeps only the CDR3 DNA: 42 bases, framed from base 1. V loses 3 bases, J loses 2 bases, and the germline ends lie 11 bases apart. The germline V gene (reference sequence) specifies PRHDT as CDR1 and FYEKMQ as CDR2. Here is what the overall study found, with its caveats: Out-of-frame TCR alpha sequences shared between twins showed an excess of low generation-probability sequences compared with coincidental sharing between unrelated individuals. A weaker excess of twin sharing was found in beta out-of-frame sequences because the signal-to-noise ratio was lowered by fewer shared sequences. Fewer insertions were carried by abundant cord blood beta clonotypes; a weaker similar trend was observed in young adult naive repertoires, while no such trend was observed in memory repertoires. Because the same donors could not be followed over many years, the conclusions relied on cross-sectional statistical analysis. Out-of-frame TCR alpha sharing in monozygotic twins was systematically underestimated by recombination models, whereas sharing between unrelated individuals was in agreement with the recombination models. Invariant T cells such as MAIT and iNKT could partly confound zero-insertion analyses, although diverse VJ usage argued against such confounding for most clonotypes.

Every donor in the study was a healthy Caucasian. Three pairs of female monozygotic twins, all aged about 18 to 29 years, made up the twin cohort. Positive isolation kits from Invitrogen were used to isolate the CD4+ and CD8+ T cell populations. These data also featured in a second study, about T cells expressing NK-cell markers. The second study's paper adds: TCR beta-chain repertoires were profiled in sorted CD3+CD56+NKG2C+, CD3+CD56+NKG2C- and CD3+CD56-NKG2C+ T-cell subsets from several donors. Seven of the eight sequenced donors were HCMV-seropositive and one was HCMV-seronegative. To restrict sorting to alphabetaTCR-expressing T cells, an anti-gammadeltaTCR antibody was added in several experiments. In six donors, the dominant CD3+CD56+NKG2C+ clonotypes were among the top 10 CD8+ clonotypes and accounted for about 1.0-7.5% of CD8+ T cells. Those dominant clonotypes were again the most abundant among CD3+CD56-NKG2C+ cells in a few donors, at roughly 28.3-65%. It remained unclear whether the expanded NKG2C-expressing T cell clones were specific for HCMV antigens. Randomly selected healthy volunteers, three men and five women, were used as the eight sequenced donors. HCMV-specific IgG was detected in serum with a commercial ELISA kit to determine HCMV serostatus. MIGEC handled demultiplexing of the reads and grouping by UMI, while MiTCR was used to assemble and quantify clonotypes. Only TCR cDNA sequences supported by at least two reads were kept to exclude erroneous sequences. The tcR package was used for downstream repertoire analysis, with clonotypes matched between fractions based on CDR3 nucleotide sequence plus V segment. VDJmatch was used to annotate antigen specificity against VDJdb, with one amino acid substitution in CDR3 allowed.

The V and J genes are TRBV13 and TRBJ2-7; the D gene cannot be named for sure. This TCR came from a woman under 30 in good health. Sequencing input: CD8+ T cells sorted from blood. DNA sequence: TGTGCCAGCAGCTTCCGTTCCGTACCCTACGAGCAGTACTTC. This translates into CASSFRSVPYEQYF. Outside the CDR3, residues come from the reference TRBV13 and TRBJ2-7 proteins, so the full variable domain is: AAGVIQSPRHLIKEKRETATLKCYPIPRHDTVYWYQQGPGQDPQFLISFYEKMQSDKGSIPDRFSAQQFSDYHSELNMSSLELGDSALYFCASSFRSVPYEQYFGPGTRLTVT.